These T cell receptor beta chains were read from a single sample in a study of shared clonotypes between healthy human individuals. Only in-frame clones appear in the TCRdb table, and some are missing; sequencing was by immunoSEQ multiplex PCR. The sample has more than 1 million clones; 75% to 85% are singletons. The sequencing input was memory CD4+ T cells from PBMCs. Receptor source: a man between 18 and 29 years old in good health. Some clones in this sample may be carry-over from other donors' samples. CDR3s include the opening cysteine and the closing phenylalanine or tryptophan. Fields, in order: clone size, J gene, D gene, V gene, CDR3 protein, CDR3 DNA. The D gene is left open where the match is weak. The listing skips clone size in some rows; elsewhere it reads once, few, many or a size class.

clone size: .
J gene: TRBJ1-1
D gene: .
V gene: TRBV13
CDR3 protein: CASSLRGAEAFF
CDR3 DNA: TGTGCCAGCAGCTTAAGGGGGGCTGAAGCTTTCTTT

clone size: .
J gene: TRBJ2-3
D gene: .
V gene: TRBV9
CDR3 protein: CASSVGTWDTQYF
CDR3 DNA: TGTGCCAGCAGCGTCGGGACCTGGGATACGCAGTATTTT

clone size: .
J gene: TRBJ2-5
D gene: TRBD2
V gene: TRBV5-4
CDR3 protein: CASSSASGAQETQYF
CDR3 DNA: TGTGCCAGCAGCAGCGCTAGCGGGGCCCAAGAGACCCAGTACTTC

clone size: once
J gene: TRBJ2-7
D gene: .
V gene: TRBV6-1
CDR3 protein: CASSALGTNSGQYF
CDR3 DNA: TGTGCCAGCAGTGCCCTGGGTACGAATAGCGGGCAGTACTTC

clone size: .
J gene: TRBJ2-1
D gene: .
V gene: TRBV28
CDR3 protein: CASSLGGSGEQFF
CDR3 DNA: TGTGCCAGCAGTTTAGGGGGTAGCGGTGAGCAGTTCTTC

clone size: .
J gene: TRBJ1-4
D gene: .
V gene: TRBV6-1
CDR3 protein: CASTPLRTEKLFF
CDR3 DNA: TGTGCCAGCACGCCCCTGAGGACCGAAAAACTGTTTTTT

clone size: .
J gene: TRBJ2-1
D gene: TRBD1
V gene: TRBV7-3
CDR3 protein: CASSLGQGTEQFF
CDR3 DNA: TGTGCCAGCAGCCTCGGACAGGGGACTGAGCAGTTCTTC

clone size: .
J gene: TRBJ1-5
D gene: TRBD1
V gene: TRBV10-3
CDR3 protein: CAIAKDRGNQPQHF
CDR3 DNA: TGTGCCATCGCAAAGGACAGGGGCAATCAGCCCCAGCATTTT

clone size: .
J gene: TRBJ1-5
D gene: .
V gene: TRBV28
CDR3 protein: CATSTEINQPQHF
CDR3 DNA: TGTGCCACCTCGACAGAAATCAATCAGCCCCAGCATTTT

clone size: .
J gene: TRBJ2-7
D gene: TRBD2
V gene: TRBV5-1
CDR3 protein: CASSRTSGSYEQYF
CDR3 DNA: TGCGCCAGCTCCCGGACTAGCGGGAGCTACGAGCAGTACTTC

clone size: .
J gene: TRBJ2-1
D gene: TRBD2
V gene: TRBV6-1
CDR3 protein: CASSFLAGGRNEQFF
CDR3 DNA: TGTGCCAGCAGCTTTCTAGCGGGAGGTCGCAATGAGCAGTTCTTC

clone size: .
J gene: TRBJ2-3
D gene: .
V gene: TRBV5-8
CDR3 protein: CASSLGRSRRGITDTQYF
CDR3 DNA: TGTGCCAGCAGCTTGGGGAGGAGCAGGAGAGGAATTACAGATACGCAGTATTTT

clone size: .
J gene: TRBJ2-5
D gene: .
V gene: TRBV5-1
CDR3 protein: CASSLRAGQETQYF
CDR3 DNA: TGCGCCAGCAGCTTAAGAGCAGGCCAAGAGACCCAGTACTTC

clone size: .
J gene: TRBJ2-3
D gene: .
V gene: TRBV5-1
CDR3 protein: CASSLEVRVTDTQYF
CDR3 DNA: TGCGCCAGCAGCTTGGAGGTTCGGGTCACAGATACGCAGTATTTT

clone size: .
J gene: TRBJ2-2
D gene: .
V gene: TRBV5-4
CDR3 protein: CASSEETVTNTGELFF
CDR3 DNA: TGTGCCAGCAGCGAGGAGACGGTAACGAACACCGGGGAGCTGTTTTTT

clone size: .
J gene: TRBJ1-2
D gene: .
V gene: TRBV15
CDR3 protein: CATSRGVNYGYTF
CDR3 DNA: TGTGCCACCAGCAGAGGGGTAAACTATGGCTACACCTTC

clone size: once
J gene: TRBJ1-2
D gene: .
V gene: TRBV14
CDR3 protein: CASSQESGRVTGYTF
CDR3 DNA: TGTGCCAGCAGCCAAGAGTCGGGGCGAGTTACCGGCTACACCTTC

clone size: .
J gene: TRBJ1-2
D gene: .
V gene: TRBV9
CDR3 protein: CASSSGAGDGYTF
CDR3 DNA: TGTGCCAGCAGCTCTGGGGCAGGGGATGGCTACACCTTC